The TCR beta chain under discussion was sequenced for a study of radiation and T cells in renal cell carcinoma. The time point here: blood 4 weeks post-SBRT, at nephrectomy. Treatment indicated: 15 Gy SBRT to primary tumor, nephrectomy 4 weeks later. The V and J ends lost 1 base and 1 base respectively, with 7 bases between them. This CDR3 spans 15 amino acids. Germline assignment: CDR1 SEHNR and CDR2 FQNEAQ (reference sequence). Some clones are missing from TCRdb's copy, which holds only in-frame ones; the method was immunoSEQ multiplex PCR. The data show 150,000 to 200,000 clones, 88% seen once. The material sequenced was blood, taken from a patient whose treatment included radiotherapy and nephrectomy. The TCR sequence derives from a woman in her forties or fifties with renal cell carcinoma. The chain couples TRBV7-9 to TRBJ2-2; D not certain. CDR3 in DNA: TGTGCCAGCAGCTTAGGGACCGGGAACACCGGGGAGCTGTTTTTT. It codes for CASSLGTGNTGELFF.